The present T cell receptor (beta chain) was sequenced within a study of vaccination effects on CD4 cells after COVID-19. Overall study findings and caveats: After vaccination of healthy people, only 1 of 255 vaccine-induced clones cross-reacted with common cold coronaviruses. Only a few convalescent patients and no early post-infection timepoints featured in the study.

Profiling relied on immunoSEQ multiplex PCR, and the TCRdb table lists in-frame clones only, not all of them. The table includes 23,000 or so clones, approximately 74% detected once. Germline assignment: CDR1 SGHRS and CDR2 YFSETQ. V gave up 4 bases and J gave up 9 bases, with 17 bases separating them. The CDR3 runs to 14 residues. Details on this clone: No antigen is known for it.

Sequencing in the ViraFEST assay came after antigen-specific CD4+ T cells had been expanded with viral peptide pools, which were used to stimulate PBMC. Subsequent to less than eleven days of culture, CD4+ T cells were isolated. Absence of prior SARS-CoV-2 infection characterized the vaccine recipients, who showed negative nucleocapsid antibodies. The culture medium for 1.5 million to 2 million PBMC per well included roughly 10 IU/ml IL-2 and about 9.1 ug/ml peptides. On day 3 and again on day 7, half the medium was replaced with IL-2 medium. This chain links TRBV5-1 with TRBJ2-1, with a tentative D call TRBD1 (5 bases). The sequence was obtained from a human donor who received a COVID-19 vaccine. The material sequenced was CD4+ T cells from PBMCs cultured with SARS-CoV-2 spike peptides, taken before COVID-19 vaccination. CDR3 sequence: CASSPGTGQSEQFF. The DNA for the CDR3 is TGCGCCAGCAGCCCTGGAACAGGTCAGAGTGAGCAGTTCTTC. The whole variable domain, remainder taken from reference TRBV5-1 and TRBJ2-1, is KAGVTQTPRYLIKTRGQQVTLSCSPISGHRSVSWYQQTPGQGLQFLFEYFSETQRNKGNFPGRFSGRQFSNSRSEMNVSTLELGDSALYLCASSPGTGQSEQFFGPGTRLTVL.